The clone carrying this TCR beta chain was counted many times. This entry comes from a study of T cells in Graves' hyperthyroidism and ophthalmopathy. The CDR3 loop spans 15 amino acids. V lost 0 bases and J lost 2, with 12 bases in between. The germline V gene encodes CDR1 SGDLS and CDR2 YYNGEE. Researchers amplified the TCR beta CDR3 regions from RNA transcripts. Using the HTBI primer set, a first-round RT-PCR was run on the TCR CDR3. One entry per CDR3 protein, called by TCRdb with MiXCR from the multiplex PCR reads. The sample has fewer than 600,000 distinct CDR3 sequences, around 15% seen once; the top ten hold roughly 13%.

J is TRBJ2-7 and V is TRBV9; D possibly corresponds to TRBD1 (5 bases). Sequencing input: blood. This clonotype originated in a woman between 40 and 50 years old with Graves' hyperthyroidism. DNA for the CDR3: TGTGCCAGCAGCGTAGGCCAGGGTAGCACCTACGAGCAGTACTTC. This gives the protein CASSVGQGSTYEQYF. The full variable domain, completed using reference TRBV9 and TRBJ2-7, is DSGVTQTPKHLITATGQRVTLRCSPRSGDLSVYWYQQSLDQGLQFLIQYYNGEERAKGNILERFSAQQFPDLHSELNLSSLELGDSALYFCASSVGQGSTYEQYFGPGTRLTVT.